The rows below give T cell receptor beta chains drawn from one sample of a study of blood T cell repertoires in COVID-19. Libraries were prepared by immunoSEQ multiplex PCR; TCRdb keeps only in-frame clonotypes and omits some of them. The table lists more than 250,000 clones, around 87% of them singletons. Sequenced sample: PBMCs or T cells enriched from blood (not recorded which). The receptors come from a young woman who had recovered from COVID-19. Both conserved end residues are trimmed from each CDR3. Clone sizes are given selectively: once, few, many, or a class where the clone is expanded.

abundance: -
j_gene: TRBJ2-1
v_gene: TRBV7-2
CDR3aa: ASSSPTGGPYNEQF

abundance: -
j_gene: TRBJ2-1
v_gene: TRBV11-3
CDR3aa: ASSLEVRDEQF

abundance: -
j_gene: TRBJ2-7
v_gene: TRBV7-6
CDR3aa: ASSRGFGTGEQY

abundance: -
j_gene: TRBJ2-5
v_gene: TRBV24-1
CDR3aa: ATSDPIAGQTQETQY

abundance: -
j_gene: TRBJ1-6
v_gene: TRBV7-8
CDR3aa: ASSLSRNSPLH

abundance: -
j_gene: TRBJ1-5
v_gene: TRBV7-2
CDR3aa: ASSPTGQYNQPQH

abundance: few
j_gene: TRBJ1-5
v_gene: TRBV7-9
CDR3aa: ASSWAGINQPQH

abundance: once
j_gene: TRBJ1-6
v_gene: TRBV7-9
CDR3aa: ASSSPRSPLH

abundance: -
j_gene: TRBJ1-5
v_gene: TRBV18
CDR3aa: ASSPPGQPNQPQH

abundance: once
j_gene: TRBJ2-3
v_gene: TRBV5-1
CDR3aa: ASSLDSGGRTDTQY

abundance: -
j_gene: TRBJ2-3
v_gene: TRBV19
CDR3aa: ASSMSGLGPAPDTQY

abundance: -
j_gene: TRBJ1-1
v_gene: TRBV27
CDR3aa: ASSSLTEAF

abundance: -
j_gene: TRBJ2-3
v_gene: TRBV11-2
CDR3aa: ASSLGGLAGDTQY

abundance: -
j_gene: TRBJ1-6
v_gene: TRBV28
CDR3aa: ASRGQDPSPLH

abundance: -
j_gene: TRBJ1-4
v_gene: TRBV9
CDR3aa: ASTRSSATNEKLF

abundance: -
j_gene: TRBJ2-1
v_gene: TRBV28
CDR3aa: ASRGYSGGSSSYNEQF

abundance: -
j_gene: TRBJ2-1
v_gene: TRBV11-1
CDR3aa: ASSLEAGGGNEQF

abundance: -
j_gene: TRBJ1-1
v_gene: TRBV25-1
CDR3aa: ASGTDRGGTEAF

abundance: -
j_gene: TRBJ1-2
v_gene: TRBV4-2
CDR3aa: ASSQDLGSPDT

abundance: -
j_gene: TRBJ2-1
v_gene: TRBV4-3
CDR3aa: ASSQEGGLPTVQF

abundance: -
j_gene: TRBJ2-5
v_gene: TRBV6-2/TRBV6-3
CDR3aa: ASSYFEETQY

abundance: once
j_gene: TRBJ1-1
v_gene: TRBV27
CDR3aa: ASSTGTGTEAF

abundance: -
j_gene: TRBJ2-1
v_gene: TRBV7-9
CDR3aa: ASSLPRTGGNEQF

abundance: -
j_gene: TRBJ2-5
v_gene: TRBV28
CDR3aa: ASRQGGETQY

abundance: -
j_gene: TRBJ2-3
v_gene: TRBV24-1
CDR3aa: ATSGGTISTDTQY

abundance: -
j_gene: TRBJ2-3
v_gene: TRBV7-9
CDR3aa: ASSFTSGDTDTQY

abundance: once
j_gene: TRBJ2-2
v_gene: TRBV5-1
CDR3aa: ASSDSAGGTGELF

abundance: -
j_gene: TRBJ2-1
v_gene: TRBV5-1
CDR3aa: ATYPGQGAYNEQF

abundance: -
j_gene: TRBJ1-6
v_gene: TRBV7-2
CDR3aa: ASKSGPGNSPLH

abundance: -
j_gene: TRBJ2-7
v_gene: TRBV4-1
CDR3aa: ASSQEIGTFSYEQY

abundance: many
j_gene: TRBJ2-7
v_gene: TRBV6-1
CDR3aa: ASSAQSGLAVTAYEQY

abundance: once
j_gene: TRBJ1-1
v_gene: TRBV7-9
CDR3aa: ASSKDRGDTEAF

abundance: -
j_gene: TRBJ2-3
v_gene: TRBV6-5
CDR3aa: ASSWKGGDTTDTQY

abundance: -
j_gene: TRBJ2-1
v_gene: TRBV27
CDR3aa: ASSDIYNEQF

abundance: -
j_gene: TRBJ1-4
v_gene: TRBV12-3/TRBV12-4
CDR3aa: ASSLGGSGKLF

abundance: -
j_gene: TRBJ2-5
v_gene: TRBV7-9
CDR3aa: ASSPQGQQETQY

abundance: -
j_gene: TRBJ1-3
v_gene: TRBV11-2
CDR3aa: ASSSTRYSGNTIY

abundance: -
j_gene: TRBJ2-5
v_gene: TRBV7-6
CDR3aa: ASSLVGDRALGTQY

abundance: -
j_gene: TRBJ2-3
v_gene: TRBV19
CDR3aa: ASSIRRVTDTQY

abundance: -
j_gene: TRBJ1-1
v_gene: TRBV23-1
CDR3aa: ASSVDRVEAF

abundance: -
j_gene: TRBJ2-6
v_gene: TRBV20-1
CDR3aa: SASTSGLTGANVLT

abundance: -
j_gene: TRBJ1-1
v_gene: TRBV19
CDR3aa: ASSMDVNTGEAF

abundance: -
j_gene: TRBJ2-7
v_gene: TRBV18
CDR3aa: ASSPLDRGYYEQY

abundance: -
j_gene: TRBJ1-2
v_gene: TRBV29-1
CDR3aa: SVAKETAYGYT